The subject of this entry is one TCR beta chain. These data come from a study of blood T cell repertoires in COVID-19. Study at large: PBMCs, B-cell-depleted T cells, or T cells were the source of the cDNA or gDNA that made up the material.

The V and J ends lost 3 bases and 4 bases respectively, with 14 bases between them. Per germline, CDR1 MGHRA and CDR2 YSYEKL. This CDR3 is 15 amino acids long. Clones were sequenced by immunoSEQ multiplex PCR, and TCRdb holds only the in-frame ones, with some missing. This repertoire shows roughly 250,000 clones, roughly 89% found once; its top ten account for 2% to 3%. Participants were aged roughly 18 to 100 years from more than 20 US areas. The study assigned cohorts using participant-reported clinical history. The specimen sequenced was PBMCs or T cells enriched from blood (not recorded which). The rearrangement joins TRBV4-1 to TRBJ2-3; tentatively, D is TRBD1 (6 bases). This clonotype was sampled from a woman between 25 and 40 years old with acute COVID-19. CDR3 amino acids: CASSQSRGWSDTQYF. The DNA of the CDR3 is TGCGCCAGCAGCCAGAGCAGGGGATGGTCAGATACGCAGTATTTT.